Following are 29 T cell receptor beta chains from one sample sequenced in a study of blood T cell repertoires in COVID-19 (dated by TCRdb to about 2020). Libraries were prepared through the immunoSEQ multiplex PCR assay. TCRdb took over this immuneACCESS table, retaining in-frame rearrangements with V and J assigned. Such tables are incomplete; in checked studies, under half of the missing clones stem from an unresolved V gene, and the remainder is unexplained. This sample holds approximately 280,000 clones; around nine tenths were observed only once. Approximately 6.8% of the sample is in the top ten clones. Input material: peripheral blood. These receptors originate from a woman in her 30s with COVID-19, enrolled during active disease.

The gene calls are TRBV6-5 and TRBJ2-7, with D possibly matching TRBD2 (6 bases). Trimming took off 10 bases at V and 1 base at J, with 20 bases between the two ends. Looked up from germline, CDR1 is MNHEY and CDR2 is SVGAGI. CDR3 length: 15 residues. CDR3 DNA: TGTGCCACCCGACTCTCGAGCGGGCCTTCCTACGAGCAGTACTTC. Translating gives CATRLSSGPSYEQYF.

The CDR3 protein is CASSFWGQGTDTQYF. Here the CDR3 DNA reads TGTGCCAGCAGTTTTTGGGGACAGGGAACAGATACGCAGTATTTT. V gene TRBV2 combines with J gene TRBJ2-3; 9 positions match TRBD1. The junction had 6 bases not matched to a gene; V was cut back by 5 bases and J by 3 bases. Germline V lookup: CDR1 SNHLY, CDR2 FYNNEI. CDR3 length equals 15 residues.

This clone occurred once. The V gene is TRBV19, the J gene TRBJ2-5, with D hard to call. The germline gives CDR1 LNHDA, CDR2 SQIVND (reference sequence). This CDR3 has 13 residues. The V and J ends lost 2 bases and 4 bases respectively, with 8 bases between them. CDR3 coding DNA: TGTGCCAGTAGTATAACAGACGGAGAGACCCAGTACTTC. Its translation: CASSITDGETQYF. The whole variable domain, filled in from reference TRBV19 and TRBJ2-5, reads DGGITQSPKYLFRKEGQNVTLSCEQNLNHDAMYWYRQDPGQGLRLIYYSQIVNDFQKGDIAEGYSVSREKKESFPLTVTSAQKNPTAFYLCASSITDGETQYFGPGTRLLVL.

Only one count was recorded for this clone. The V and J genes are TRBV10-3 and TRBJ1-6; no clear D gene. V was trimmed by 3 bases and J by 8 bases, leaving 14 bases between them. The CDR3 is 15 residues long. Germline CDR1 is ENHRY and CDR2 is SYGVKD. The CDR3 protein is CAISDRVPEHSPLHF. In DNA, the CDR3 is TGTGCCATCAGTGATCGGGTCCCAGAGCATTCACCCCTCCACTTT.

This rearrangement joins TRBV9 to TRBJ2-3; 9 bases line up with TRBD1. This CDR3 is built from 15 residues. Per germline, CDR1 SGDLS and CDR2 YYNGEE. The junction had 4 bases not matched to a gene; V was cut back by 3 bases and J by 2 bases. This CDR3 is CASSEGTGPTDTQYF. CDR3 nucleotide sequence: TGTGCCAGCAGCGAAGGGACAGGGCCCACAGATACGCAGTATTTT.

The rearrangement joins TRBV9 to TRBJ1-1; weak D call: TRBD1 (6 bases). Germline CDR1 and CDR2: SGDLS and YYNGEE. V lost 4 bases, J lost 0 bases, and 13 bases lay in between. This CDR3 has 15 residues. CDR3 loop: CASSPQTGLNTEAFF. CDR3 nucleotides: TGTGCCAGCAGCCCGCAGACAGGCCTGAACACTGAAGCTTTCTTT.

This clone was seen only once. The V and J genes are TRBV6-4 and TRBJ2-5; 9 bases fit TRBD2. V was clipped by 5 bases and J by 4 bases; unmatched bases: 8. Per the germline V gene, CDR1 is MRHNA and CDR2 is SNTAGT. The CDR3 contains 15 residues. CDR3 DNA sequence: TGTGCCAGCAGTATTAATAGCGGGAGTGGAGAGACCCAGTACTTC. It encodes CASSINSGSGETQYF.

The chain links TRBV20-1 to TRBJ2-3; no firm D call. Germline CDR1 is DFQATT and CDR2 is SNEGSKA (reference sequence). Trimming cost V 5 bases and J 6 bases, with 9 bases left between them. The CDR3 extends over 11 amino acids. CDR3 sequence (DNA): TGCAGTGCTCATAGAGCTGATACGCAGTATTTT. Translating gives CSAHRADTQYF.

The J gene is TRBJ1-6, the V gene TRBV28, with a possible D match to TRBD1 (5 bases). Per germline, CDR1 MDHEN and CDR2 SYDVKM. The CDR3 runs 14 residues. V was trimmed by 6 bases and J by 9 bases, leaving 15 bases between them. This CDR3 is CASRVGGAGSPLHF. Written as DNA, the CDR3 is TGTGCCAGCAGGGTAGGAGGGGCCGGTTCACCCCTCCACTTT.

The rearrangement joins TRBV28 to TRBJ2-3, with 8 bases identical to TRBD2. There are 16 residues in the CDR3. The germline CDR1 and CDR2 sequences are MDHEN and SYDVKM. V shed 2 bases, J shed 3 bases, and the junction held 7 bases outside the gene matches. The CDR3 is CASSLGLAGGTDTQYF. The CDR3 DNA reads TGTGCCAGCAGTTTAGGGCTAGCGGGCGGAACAGATACGCAGTATTTT.

DNA for the CDR3: TGTGCCAGTAAGGTCCCCGGGGGGAATTACGAGCAGTACTTC. It is translated as CASKVPGGNYEQYF. The chain carries TRBV19 and TRBJ2-7, with 7 bases identical to TRBD2. The CDR3 runs to 14 residues. Germline V lookup: CDR1 LNHDA, CDR2 SQIVND (reference sequence). V lost 7 bases and J lost 4; bases outside the gene matches: 10.

The rearrangement uses TRBV28 and TRBJ1-2; D is uncertain. CDR1 is MDHEN, CDR2 SYDVKM, per germline. V gave up 2 bases and J gave up 2 bases, with 6 bases separating them. This CDR3 has 13 amino acids. This CDR3 reads CASSLLKNYGYTF. CDR3 nucleotides: TGTGCCAGCAGTTTACTTAAAAACTATGGCTACACCTTC.

The chain uses TRBV5-1 and TRBJ2-1; TRBD2 aligns across 11 bases. This CDR3 is built from 14 residues. Losses at the gene ends were 1 base for V and 8 bases for J; bases not matched to a gene: 2. In germline, CDR1 is SGHRS, CDR2 YFSETQ. The CDR3, as DNA: TGCGCCAGCAGCTTGACTAGCGGGAGCGATGAGCAGTTCTTC. Protein sequence: CASSLTSGSDEQFF.

The CDR3 DNA is TGTGCCAGCAGTGACTCGAACACCGGGGAGCTGTTTTTT. Protein sequence: CASSDSNTGELFF. The chain couples TRBV12-3 or TRBV12-4 to TRBJ2-2; D is unresolved. This CDR3 has 13 residues. Trimming pared 5 bases from V and 0 bases from J, leaving 4 bases between.

The rearrangement uses TRBV10-3 and TRBJ2-3; possible D gene TRBD2, 6 bases. The CDR3 runs 13 residues. The germline CDR1 and CDR2 sequences are ENHRY and SYGVKD. The CDR3 here is CATLADYTDTQYF. As DNA, the CDR3 is TGTGCTACTTTAGCGGACTACACAGATACGCAGTATTTT.

This chain links TRBV19 with TRBJ2-3; 10 nucleotides match TRBD2. CDR3 length: 15 residues. J lost 4 bases, V lost 8 bases, and 9 bases had no gene match. Germline CDR1 and CDR2: LNHDA and SQIVND (reference sequence). Here the CDR3 reads CASQTSSGSADTQYF. The CDR3 nucleotides read TGTGCCAGTCAGACCTCTAGCGGGAGCGCAGATACGCAGTATTTT.

V usage is TRBV29-1 and J usage is TRBJ1-2; a weak D match, TRBD1 (6 bases). Trimming removed 4 bases at V and 8 bases at J, with 11 bases between. CDR3 length: 11 residues. Germline V gene data show CDR1 as SQVTM and CDR2 as ANQGSEA. The CDR3 DNA sequence: TGCAGCGTTGCAGGGACAACCGGCTACACCTTC. As protein: CSVAGTTGYTF.

The J gene is TRBJ2-7, the V gene TRBV19; D possibly corresponds to TRBD2 (5 bases). Germline CDR1 and CDR2: LNHDA and SQIVND (reference sequence). This CDR3 has 14 amino acids. Deletions cut 7 bases from V and 7 bases from J, with 20 bases between. The CDR3 bases are TGTGCCAGTAAAGAGGTAGGACTCACTGGGGAGCAGTACTTC. It specifies CASKEVGLTGEQYF.

The chain couples TRBV5-1 to TRBJ1-4; a weak D match, TRBD1 (6 bases). The CDR3 length is 16 residues. Looked up from germline, CDR1 is SGHRS and CDR2 is YFSETQ. V lost 0 bases to trimming and J lost 6 bases, with 15 bases between them. Here the CDR3 DNA reads TGCGCCAGCAGCTTGGTCCCCGAAAGGGGGTATGAAAAACTGTTTTTT. It yields the protein CASSLVPERGYEKLFF.

V gene TRBV19 combines with J gene TRBJ1-1; TRBD1 is a possible D gene (5 bases). Germline CDR1 is LNHDA and CDR2 is SQIVND (reference sequence). The CDR3 consists of 16 residues. The germline V and J ends were trimmed by 4 bases and 1 base, with 16 bases remaining between them. In DNA, the CDR3 is TGTGCCAGTAGTAATCTGGCGGGGCGGGGGAACACTGAAGCTTTCTTT. Amino acid sequence: CASSNLAGRGNTEAFF.

V usage is TRBV12-3 or TRBV12-4 and J usage is TRBJ2-3; 7 bases agree with TRBD1. V dropped 5 bases and J dropped 4; count of bases not matched to a gene: 3. The CDR3 contains 13 residues. The DNA of the CDR3 is TGTGCCAGCAGTCTCCAGGGGGCAGATACGCAGTATTTT. Its translation is CASSLQGADTQYF.

The V and J genes are TRBV4-1 and TRBJ1-1; D is undetermined. This CDR3 spans 14 amino acids. CDR1 and CDR2 (germline): MGHRA, YSYEKL. Trimming took 1 base from V and 1 from J, leaving 7 bases between them. The chain's CDR3 is CASSQVEGNTEAFF. The CDR3 DNA is TGCGCCAGCAGCCAAGTGGAGGGGAACACTGAAGCTTTCTTT.

The CDR3 reads CASSFSRNTEAFF. DNA for the CDR3: TGTGCCAGCTCATTCTCTAGGAACACTGAAGCTTTCTTT. V is TRBV18 and J is TRBJ1-1; D is ambiguous. This CDR3 comprises 13 residues. V lost 5 bases, J lost 1 base, and 8 bases lay in between. Germline CDR1 reads KGHSH; CDR2 reads LQKENI.

The CDR3 DNA sequence: TGTGCCAGCAGCGTCGGTGGGGGGGGCTTCATAGAGCAGTACTTC. Protein: CASSVGGGGFIEQYF. V gene TRBV27 combines with J gene TRBJ2-7, with D possibly TRBD2 on 7 matching bases. CDR3 length equals 15 residues. Trimming shortened V by 6 bases and J by 7 bases, and 22 bases separated the two germline ends. In germline, CDR1 is MNHEY, CDR2 SMNVEV (reference sequence).

The chain couples TRBV7-2 to TRBJ2-5; 8 nucleotides agree with TRBD1. The germline gives CDR1 SGHTA, CDR2 FQGNSA. With 5 bases clipped from V and 1 base from J, the junction kept 6 bases outside the gene matches. This CDR3 spans 15 amino acids. CDR3 coding DNA: TGTGCCAGCAGCCCGGACAGGGTCGGCCAAGAGACCCAGTACTTC. Its protein is CASSPDRVGQETQYF.

The chain is built from TRBV7-2 and TRBJ2-2, with D unclear. The V gene's germline CDR1 is SGHTA and CDR2 FQGNSA. The CDR3 sequence is 13 residues long. Trimming left V 8 bases short and J 4 bases short, with 11 bases between. The CDR3 DNA sequence: TGTGCCAGCTTCTCGGTCGGCACCGGGGAGCTGTTTTTT. It translates to CASFSVGTGELFF.

The genes are TRBV7-9 and TRBJ1-2; D is unresolved. The CDR3 is 12 residues long. The V end lost 5 bases, the J end lost 7 bases, and 11 bases lay between the germline ends. Germline loops: CDR1 SEHNR, CDR2 FQNEAQ (reference sequence). The CDR3 bases are TGTGCCAGCAGCCAAAACGGAGCTGGCTACACCTTC. It is translated as CASSQNGAGYTF.

The chain uses TRBV28 and TRBJ2-7, with no clear D. V gave up 4 bases and J gave up 6 bases, with 16 bases separating them. CDR3 length equals 14 residues. Germline-derived CDR1 and CDR2 are MDHEN and SYDVKM. In nucleotides, the CDR3 is TGTGCCAGCAGTTCAATACAGTGGGTTGGCGAGCAGTACTTC. It encodes CASSSIQWVGEQYF.

CDR3 in amino acids: CASSQYSDSTGGNTIYF. CDR3 DNA sequence: TGCGCCAGCAGCCAATATTCGGACAGCACGGGGGGAAACACCATATATTTT. The chain uses TRBV4-1 and TRBJ1-3; D perhaps matches TRBD1 (6 bases). The CDR3 has 17 amino acids. Trimming took 2 bases from V and 4 from J, leaving 18 bases between them. Germline V gene lookup returns CDR1 MGHRA and CDR2 YSYEKL.